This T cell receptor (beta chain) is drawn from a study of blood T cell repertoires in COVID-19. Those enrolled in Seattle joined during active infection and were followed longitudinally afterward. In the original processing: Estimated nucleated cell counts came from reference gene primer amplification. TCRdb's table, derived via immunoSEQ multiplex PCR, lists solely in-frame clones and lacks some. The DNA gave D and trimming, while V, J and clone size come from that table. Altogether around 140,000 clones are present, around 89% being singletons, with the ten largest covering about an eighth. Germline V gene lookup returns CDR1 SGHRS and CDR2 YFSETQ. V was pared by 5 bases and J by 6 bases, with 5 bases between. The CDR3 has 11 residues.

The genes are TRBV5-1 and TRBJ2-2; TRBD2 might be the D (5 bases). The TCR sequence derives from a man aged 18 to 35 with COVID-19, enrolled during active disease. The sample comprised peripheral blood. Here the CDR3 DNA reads TGCGCCAGCAGGAGGGCCGGGGAGCTGTTTTTT. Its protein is CASRRAGELFF.